This TCR beta chain was documented in a study of cytomegalovirus exposure and HLA in healthy donors. General observations from the study: Later analysis suggested most CMV-associated TCR beta chains were HLA-restricted. Across donors, presence/absence analyses took sequencing depth to be roughly uniform.

PCR employed 60 Vbeta and 13 Jbeta primers. Some clones are missing from TCRdb's copy, which holds only in-frame ones; the method was immunoSEQ multiplex PCR. This table has approximately 81,000 clones, around 84% appearing once. Germline CDR1 and CDR2: MRHNA and SNTAGT. The V and J ends lost 0 bases and 3 bases, in that order; junction bases with no gene match: 1. The CDR3 is made up of 15 amino acids. A word on this clone: Its specificity is not known.

The chain joins TRBV6-4 to TRBJ2-1, with TRBD2 matching 8 bases. This TCR came from a woman aged 50 to 60 in good health and CMV-seronegative. Input material: PBMCs. This CDR3 reads CASSDSAGGYNEQFF. CDR3 nucleotide sequence: TGTGCCAGCAGTGACTCTGCGGGGGGCTACAATGAGCAGTTCTTC.